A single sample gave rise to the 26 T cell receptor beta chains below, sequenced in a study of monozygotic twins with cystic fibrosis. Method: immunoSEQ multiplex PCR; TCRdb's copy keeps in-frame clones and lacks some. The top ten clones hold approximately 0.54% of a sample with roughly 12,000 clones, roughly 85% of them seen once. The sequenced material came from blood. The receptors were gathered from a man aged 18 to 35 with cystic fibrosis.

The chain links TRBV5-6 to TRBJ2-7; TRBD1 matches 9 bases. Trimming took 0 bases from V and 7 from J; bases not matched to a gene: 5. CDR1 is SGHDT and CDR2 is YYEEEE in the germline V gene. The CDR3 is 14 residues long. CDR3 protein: CASSLDRGLGEQYF. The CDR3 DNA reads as TGTGCCAGCAGCTTGGACAGGGGGCTGGGGGAGCAGTACTTC.

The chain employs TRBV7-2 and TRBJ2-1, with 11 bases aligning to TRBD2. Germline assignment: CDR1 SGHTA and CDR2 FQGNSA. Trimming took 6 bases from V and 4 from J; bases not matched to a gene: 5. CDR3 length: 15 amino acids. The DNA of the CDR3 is TGTGCCAGCAGTACGGGACTAGCGGAGTACAATGAGCAGTTCTTC. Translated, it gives CASSTGLAEYNEQFF. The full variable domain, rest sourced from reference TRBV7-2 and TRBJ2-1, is GAGVSQSPSNKVTEKGKDVELRCDPISGHTALYWYRQSLGQGLEFLIYFQGNSAPDKSGLPSDRFSAERTGGSVSTLTIQRTQQEDSAVYLCASSTGLAEYNEQFFGPGTRLTVL.

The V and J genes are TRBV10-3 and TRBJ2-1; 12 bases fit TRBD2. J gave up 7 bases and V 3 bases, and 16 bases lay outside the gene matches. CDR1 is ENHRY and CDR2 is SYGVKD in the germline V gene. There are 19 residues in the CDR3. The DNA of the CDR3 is TGTGCCATCAGTGATCAGGGGACTAGCGGGCCCAGCGGAGCGAATGAGCAGTTCTTC. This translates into CAISDQGTSGPSGANEQFF.

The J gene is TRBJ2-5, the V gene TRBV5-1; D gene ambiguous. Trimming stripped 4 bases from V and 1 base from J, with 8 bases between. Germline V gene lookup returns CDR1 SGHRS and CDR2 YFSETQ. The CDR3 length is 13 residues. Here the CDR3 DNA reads TGCGCCAGCAGCCGAGTCGGCCAAGAGACCCAGTACTTC. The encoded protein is CASSRVGQETQYF. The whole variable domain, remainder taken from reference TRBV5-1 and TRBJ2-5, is KAGVTQTPRYLIKTRGQQVTLSCSPISGHRSVSWYQQTPGQGLQFLFEYFSETQRNKGNFPGRFSGRQFSNSRSEMNVSTLELGDSALYLCASSRVGQETQYFGPGTRLLVL.

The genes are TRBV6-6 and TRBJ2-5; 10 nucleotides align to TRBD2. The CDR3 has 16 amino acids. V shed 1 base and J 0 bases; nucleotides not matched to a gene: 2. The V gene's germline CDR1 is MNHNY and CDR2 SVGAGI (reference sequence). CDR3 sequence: CASSYFLAGDQETQYF. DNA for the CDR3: TGTGCCAGCAGTTACTTCCTAGCGGGAGACCAAGAGACCCAGTACTTC.

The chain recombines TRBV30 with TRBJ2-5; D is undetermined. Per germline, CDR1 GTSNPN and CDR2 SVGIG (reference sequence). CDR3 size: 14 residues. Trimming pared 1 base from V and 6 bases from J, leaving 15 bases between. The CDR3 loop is CAWSASGQMKTQYF. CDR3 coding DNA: TGTGCCTGGAGTGCCTCTGGGCAGATGAAGACCCAGTACTTC.

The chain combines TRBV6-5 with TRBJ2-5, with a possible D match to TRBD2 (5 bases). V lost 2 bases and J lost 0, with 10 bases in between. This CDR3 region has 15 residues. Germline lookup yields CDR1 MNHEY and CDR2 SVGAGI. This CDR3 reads CASSYLRGYQETQYF. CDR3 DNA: TGTGCCAGCAGTTACCTACGCGGGTACCAAGAGACCCAGTACTTC.

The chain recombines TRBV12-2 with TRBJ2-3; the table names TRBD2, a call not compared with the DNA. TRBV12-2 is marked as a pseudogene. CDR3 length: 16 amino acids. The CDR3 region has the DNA TGTGCAAGTCGCTTGAACGATAGCGGGAGAGCAGATACGCAGTATTTT. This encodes CASRLNDSGRADTQYF.

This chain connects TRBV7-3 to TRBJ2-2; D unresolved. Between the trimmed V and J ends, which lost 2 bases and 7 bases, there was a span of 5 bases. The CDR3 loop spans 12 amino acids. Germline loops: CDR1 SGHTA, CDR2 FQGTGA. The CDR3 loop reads CASSLEFGELFF. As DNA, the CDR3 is TGTGCCAGCAGCTTAGAGTTCGGGGAGCTGTTTTTT.

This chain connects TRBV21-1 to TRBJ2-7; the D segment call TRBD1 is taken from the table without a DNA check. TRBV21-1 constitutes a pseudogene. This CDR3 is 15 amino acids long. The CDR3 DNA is TGTGCCAGCAGCAACGGGGGGACAGGGCACTACGAGCAGTACTTC. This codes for CASSNGGTGHYEQYF.

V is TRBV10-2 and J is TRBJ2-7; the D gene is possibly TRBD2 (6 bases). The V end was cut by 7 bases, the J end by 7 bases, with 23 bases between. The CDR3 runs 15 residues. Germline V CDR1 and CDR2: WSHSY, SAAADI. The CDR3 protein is CASTGSGSGEGEQYF. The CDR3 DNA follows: TGCGCCAGCACGGGGAGTGGTAGCGGAGAGGGGGAGCAGTACTTC.

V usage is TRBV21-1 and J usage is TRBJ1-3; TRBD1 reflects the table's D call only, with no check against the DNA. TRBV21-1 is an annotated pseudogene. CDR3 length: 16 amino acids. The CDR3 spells CASSRTAWSSGNTIYF. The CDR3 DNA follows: TGTGCCAGCAGCAGGACAGCCTGGAGCTCTGGAAACACCATATATTTT.

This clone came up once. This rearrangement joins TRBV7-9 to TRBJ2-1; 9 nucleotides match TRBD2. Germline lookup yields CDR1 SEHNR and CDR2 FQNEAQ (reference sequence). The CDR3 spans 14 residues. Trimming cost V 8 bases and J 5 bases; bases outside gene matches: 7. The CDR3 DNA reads TGTGCCAGCCACGAGGCTAGCGGGAACAATGAGCAGTTCTTC. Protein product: CASHEASGNNEQFF.

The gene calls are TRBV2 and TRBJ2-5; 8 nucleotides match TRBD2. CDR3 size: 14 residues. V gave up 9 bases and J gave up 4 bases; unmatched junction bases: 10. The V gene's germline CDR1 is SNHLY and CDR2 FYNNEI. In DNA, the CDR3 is TGTGCCAGTAAAGCGGGAGAAGTGTTAGAGACCCAGTACTTC. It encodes CASKAGEVLETQYF.

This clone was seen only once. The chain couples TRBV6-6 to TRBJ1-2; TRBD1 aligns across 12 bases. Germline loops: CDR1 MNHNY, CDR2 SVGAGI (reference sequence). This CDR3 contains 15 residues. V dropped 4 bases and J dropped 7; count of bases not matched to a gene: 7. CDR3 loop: CASSSRDRGRVGYTF. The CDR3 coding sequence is TGTGCCAGCAGTTCCAGGGACAGGGGGCGCGTTGGCTACACCTTC.

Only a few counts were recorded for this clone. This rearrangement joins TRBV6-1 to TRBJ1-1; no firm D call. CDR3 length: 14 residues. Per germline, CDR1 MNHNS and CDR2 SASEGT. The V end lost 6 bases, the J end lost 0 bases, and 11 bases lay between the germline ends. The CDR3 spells CASRDVPVNTEAFF. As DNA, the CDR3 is TGTGCCAGCAGGGACGTCCCCGTGAACACTGAAGCTTTCTTT.

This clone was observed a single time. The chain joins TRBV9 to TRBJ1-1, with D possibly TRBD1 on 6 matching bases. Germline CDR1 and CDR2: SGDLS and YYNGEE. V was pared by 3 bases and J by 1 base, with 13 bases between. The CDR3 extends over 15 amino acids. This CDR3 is CASSANPDRNTEAFF. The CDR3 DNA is TGTGCCAGCAGCGCGAACCCGGACAGGAACACTGAAGCTTTCTTT.

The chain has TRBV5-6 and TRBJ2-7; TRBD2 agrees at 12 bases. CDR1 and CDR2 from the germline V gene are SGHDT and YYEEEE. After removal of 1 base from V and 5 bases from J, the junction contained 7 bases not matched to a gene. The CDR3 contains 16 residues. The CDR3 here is CASSLSLAGGQDEQYF. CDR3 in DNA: TGTGCCAGCAGCTTGTCCCTAGCGGGGGGGCAGGACGAGCAGTACTTC.

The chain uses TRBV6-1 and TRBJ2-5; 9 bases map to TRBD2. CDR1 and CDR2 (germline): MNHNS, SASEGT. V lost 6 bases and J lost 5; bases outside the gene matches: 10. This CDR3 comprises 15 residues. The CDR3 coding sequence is TGTGCCAGCAGCCCGACTAGCGGAGGAGGGGAGACCCAGTACTTC. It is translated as CASSPTSGGGETQYF.

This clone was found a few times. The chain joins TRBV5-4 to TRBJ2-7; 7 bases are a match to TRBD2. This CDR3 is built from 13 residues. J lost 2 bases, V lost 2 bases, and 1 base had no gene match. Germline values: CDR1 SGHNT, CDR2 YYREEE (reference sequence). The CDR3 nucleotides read TGTGCCAGCAGCTTTGGGGGGGCCTACGAGCAGTACTTC. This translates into CASSFGGAYEQYF.

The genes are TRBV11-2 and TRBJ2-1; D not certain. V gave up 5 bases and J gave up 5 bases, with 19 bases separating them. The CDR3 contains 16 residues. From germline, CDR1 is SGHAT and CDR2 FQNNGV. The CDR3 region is CASSPYRATTHNEQFF. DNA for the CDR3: TGTGCCAGCAGCCCCTATCGAGCGACAACACACAATGAGCAGTTCTTC.

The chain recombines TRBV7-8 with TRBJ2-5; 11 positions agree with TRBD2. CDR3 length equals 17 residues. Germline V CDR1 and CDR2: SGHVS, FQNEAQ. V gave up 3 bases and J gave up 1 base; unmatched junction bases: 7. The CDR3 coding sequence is TGTGCCAGCAGCTTCGGTAGCGGGAGGGCCTTCCAAGAGACCCAGTACTTC. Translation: CASSFGSGRAFQETQYF.

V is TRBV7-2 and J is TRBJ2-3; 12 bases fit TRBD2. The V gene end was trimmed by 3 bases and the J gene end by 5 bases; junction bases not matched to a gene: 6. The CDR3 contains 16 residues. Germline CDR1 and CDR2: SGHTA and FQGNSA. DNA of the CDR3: TGTGCCAGCAGCTTTTCTAGCGGGAGGGCCAAAGATACGCAGTATTTT. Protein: CASSFSSGRAKDTQYF.

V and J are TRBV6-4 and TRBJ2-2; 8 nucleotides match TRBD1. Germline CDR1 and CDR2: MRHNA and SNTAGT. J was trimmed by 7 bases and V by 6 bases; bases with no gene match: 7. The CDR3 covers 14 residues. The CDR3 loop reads CASRPDREVGELFF. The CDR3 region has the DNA TGTGCCAGCAGGCCGGACAGGGAGGTCGGGGAGCTGTTTTTT.

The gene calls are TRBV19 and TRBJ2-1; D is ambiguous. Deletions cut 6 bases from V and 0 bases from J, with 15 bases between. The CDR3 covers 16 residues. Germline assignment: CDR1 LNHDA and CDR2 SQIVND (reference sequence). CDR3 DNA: TGTGCCAGTAGGGCCGTGGACGGCTACTCCTACAATGAGCAGTTCTTC. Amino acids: CASRAVDGYSYNEQFF. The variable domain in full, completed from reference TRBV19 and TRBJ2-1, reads DGGITQSPKYLFRKEGQNVTLSCEQNLNHDAMYWYRQDPGQGLRLIYYSQIVNDFQKGDIAEGYSVSREKKESFPLTVTSAQKNPTAFYLCASRAVDGYSYNEQFFGPGTRLTVL.

This CDR3 reads CASRGPGRRGPDTQYF. The CDR3 bases are TGCGCCAGCAGGGGCCCGGGACGCAGGGGTCCAGATACGCAGTATTTT. V gene TRBV10-1 combines with J gene TRBJ2-3; a weak D match, TRBD1 (6 bases). Germline values: CDR1 WNHNN, CDR2 SYGVQD (reference sequence). The germline V and J ends were trimmed by 6 bases and 4 bases, with 20 bases remaining between them. This CDR3 region has 16 residues.